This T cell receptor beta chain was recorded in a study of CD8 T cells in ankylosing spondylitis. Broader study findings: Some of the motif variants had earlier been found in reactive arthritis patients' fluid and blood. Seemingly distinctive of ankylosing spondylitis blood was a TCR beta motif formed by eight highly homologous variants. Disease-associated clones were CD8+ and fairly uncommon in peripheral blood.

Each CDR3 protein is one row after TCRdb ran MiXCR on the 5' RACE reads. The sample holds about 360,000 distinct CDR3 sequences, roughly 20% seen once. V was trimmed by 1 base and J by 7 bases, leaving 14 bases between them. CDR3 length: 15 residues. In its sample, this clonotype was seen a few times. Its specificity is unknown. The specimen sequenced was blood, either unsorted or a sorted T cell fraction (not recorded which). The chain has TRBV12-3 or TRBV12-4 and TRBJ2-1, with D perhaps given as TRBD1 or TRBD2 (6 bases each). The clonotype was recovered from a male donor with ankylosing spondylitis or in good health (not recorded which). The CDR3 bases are TGTGCCAGCAGTTTAGTGGGGGGCCCCGCTAATGAGCAGTTCTTC. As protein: CASSLVGGPANEQFF.